These 8 T cell receptor beta chains share one sample of origin, sequenced in a study of T cells after yellow fever vaccination. Each CDR3 protein gets one entry after TCRdb re-called the 5' RACE reads with MiXCR. Of under 300,000 distinct CDR3 sequences listed, 6.5% to 8.5% are singletons. This specimen consisted of CD4+ T cells sorted from PBMCs, obtained 15 days after the yellow fever booster vaccination. The receptor source for this set is a man younger than 40 who received the YFV17D yellow fever vaccine.

CDR3 amino acids: CSAGPEYLTEAFF. The CDR3 nucleotides read TGCAGTGCAGGCCCGGAGTATTTAACTGAAGCTTTCTTT. The V call is TRBV20-1, the J call TRBJ1-1, with D unresolved. From germline, CDR1 is DFQATT and CDR2 SNEGSKA (reference sequence). This CDR3 has 13 residues. V was clipped by 6 bases and J by 5 bases, with 16 bases between them.

The chain has TRBV7-2 and TRBJ2-7; D gene unclear. V was trimmed by 5 bases and J by 4 bases, leaving 9 bases between them. The germline gives CDR1 SGHTA, CDR2 FQGNSA. This CDR3 is 12 amino acids long. The CDR3 DNA sequence: TGTGCCAGCAGCCCGGCGGCGTACGAGCAGTACTTC. Amino acid sequence: CASSPAAYEQYF.

J is TRBJ2-7 and V is TRBV5-1, with 7 bases matching TRBD1. Unmatched junction bases numbered 5, after V lost 4 bases and J lost 4 bases. The CDR3 is 13 residues long. Germline V gene data show CDR1 as SGHRS and CDR2 as YFSETQ. The CDR3 DNA reads as TGCGCCAGCAGCGGATTACAGGGGTACGAGCAGTACTTC. Protein product: CASSGLQGYEQYF.

In this sample, this clonotype turned up many times. This chain uses TRBV7-9 with TRBJ1-4; D not resolved. Per the germline V gene, CDR1 is SEHNR and CDR2 is FQNEAQ (reference sequence). V was pared by 4 bases and J by 8 bases, with 8 bases between. CDR3 size: 12 residues. The CDR3 bases are TGTGCCAGCAGCTCCGGGCCGGAAAAACTGTTTTTT. Amino acid sequence: CASSSGPEKLFF.

This clonotype was seen more than once but under ten times. V usage is TRBV20-1 and J usage is TRBJ2-3; D is possibly TRBD2 (5 bases). Per germline, CDR1 DFQATT and CDR2 SNEGSKA (reference sequence). The CDR3 totals 13 residues. V gave up 3 bases and J gave up 6 bases, with 13 bases separating them. CDR3 sequence: CSASPTREDTQYF. Written as DNA, the CDR3 is TGCAGTGCTAGCCCAACTAGGGAGGATACGCAGTATTTT.

This clonotype was counted a few times. The V and J genes are TRBV7-2 and TRBJ2-7, with 9 bases lining up with TRBD2. After removal of 5 bases from V and 2 bases from J, the junction contained 7 bases not matched to a gene. CDR1 SGHTA and CDR2 FQGNSA come from the germline V gene. The CDR3 length is 15 residues. Here the CDR3 DNA reads TGTGCCAGCAGCCCCCGAGCGGGAGGCCCCTACGAGCAGTACTTC. It codes for CASSPRAGGPYEQYF.

This rearrangement joins TRBV12-3 or TRBV12-4 to TRBJ1-2; D is uncertain. V shed 2 bases and J shed 2 bases, with 9 bases lying between them. The CDR3 contains 14 residues. The CDR3 DNA follows: TGTGCCAGCAGTTTACTAGGCAGAAACTATGGCTACACCTTC. Its translation is CASSLLGRNYGYTF.

A few counts support this clonotype. This chain connects TRBV5-4 to TRBJ1-4, with D perhaps matching TRBD1 (6 bases). CDR3 length: 14 amino acids. In germline, CDR1 is SGHNT, CDR2 YYREEE (reference sequence). V was trimmed by 4 bases and J by 5 bases, leaving 12 bases between them. Written as DNA, the CDR3 is TGTGCCAGCAGCCCGAGAGGGGGGAATGAAAAACTGTTTTTT. It translates to CASSPRGGNEKLFF.